Presented here are 27 T cell receptor beta chains from one specimen sequenced in a study of identical twins. MiXCR, run by TCRdb on the 5' RACE reads, gives a single entry per CDR3 protein. The table records about 390,000 distinct CDR3 sequences, approximately 8.7% of them present only once. Input material: naive T cells sorted from blood. These receptors were obtained from a woman aged 45-65 years in good health.

This clonotype showed up just a few times. The chain uses TRBV5-1 and TRBJ1-2, with 7 bases matching TRBD1. The V and J ends lost 3 bases and 7 bases, in that order; junction bases with no gene match: 3. Germline V gene sequence: CDR1 SGHRS, CDR2 YFSETQ. This CDR3 spans 12 amino acids. CDR3 DNA sequence: TGCGCCAGCAGCTCGGCAGGGGGTGGCTACACCTTC. It codes for CASSSAGGGYTF.

This clonotype was detected ten times or more. This chain uses TRBV5-1 with TRBJ1-5; 9 bases agree with TRBD1. The CDR3 length is 18 residues. CDR1 and CDR2 from the germline V gene are SGHRS and YFSETQ. The V segment lost 0 bases and the J segment 6 bases; nucleotides outside the gene matches: 13. The CDR3 here is CASSLEGGGQGSSQPQHF. The CDR3 DNA reads TGCGCCAGCAGCTTGGAGGGAGGGGGACAGGGATCGTCTCAGCCCCAGCATTTT. Filled out from reference TRBV5-1 and TRBJ1-5, the complete variable domain reads KAGVTQTPRYLIKTRGQQVTLSCSPISGHRSVSWYQQTPGQGLQFLFEYFSETQRNKGNFPGRFSGRQFSNSRSEMNVSTLELGDSALYLCASSLEGGGQGSSQPQHFGDGTRLSIL.

V usage is TRBV5-1 and J usage is TRBJ1-2; D is unclear. The CDR3 covers 15 residues. V lost 3 bases to trimming and J lost 8 bases, with 20 bases between them. CDR1 is SGHRS and CDR2 is YFSETQ in the germline V gene. The CDR3 nucleotides are TGCGCCAGCAGCTCGTCTGTTAGTGAAAGGATGGGCTACACCTTC. This sequence encodes CASSSSVSERMGYTF.

As DNA, the CDR3 is TGCAGCGTTGAAGCAGGGGGCACCGGGGAGCTGTTTTTT. Its protein product is CSVEAGGTGELFF. The V and J genes are TRBV29-1 and TRBJ2-2; 7 bases are shared with TRBD1. V shed 1 base, J shed 4 bases, and the junction held 0 bases outside the gene matches. Germline assignment: CDR1 SQVTM and CDR2 ANQGSEA. The CDR3 contains 13 residues.

This clonotype was recorded many times. This chain connects TRBV5-1 to TRBJ2-3, with unresolved D. The V end was cut by 1 base, the J end by 0 bases, with 6 bases between. Germline CDR1 and CDR2: SGHRS and YFSETQ. The CDR3 is 14 residues long. CDR3 coding DNA: TGCGCCAGCAGCTTGCAGTCTAGCACAGATACGCAGTATTTT. Translated: CASSLQSSTDTQYF.

J is TRBJ2-2 and V is TRBV4-1; D call uncertain. Trimming shortened V by 4 bases and J by 3 bases, and 9 bases separated the two germline ends. The V gene's germline CDR1 is MGHRA and CDR2 YSYEKL. CDR3 length: 14 amino acids. CDR3 region: CASSPSRYTGELFF. The CDR3 region has the DNA TGCGCCAGCAGCCCCTCAAGATACACCGGGGAGCTGTTTTTT.

This clonotype has ten or more counts. This chain connects TRBV12-3 or TRBV12-4 to TRBJ2-1; D remains ambiguous. CDR3 length equals 11 residues. V dropped 6 bases and J dropped 12 bases, with 12 bases sitting between them. This chain's CDR3 is CASSPGVVQFF. CDR3 bases: TGTGCCAGCAGCCCTGGTGTAGTGCAGTTCTTC.

This clonotype was counted many times. This chain joins TRBV5-6 and TRBJ1-1; maybe TRBD1 (5 bases). The CDR3 runs 12 residues. CDR1 is SGHDT and CDR2 is YYEEEE in the germline V gene. Trimming cost V 4 bases and J 8 bases, with 12 bases left between them. The CDR3 sequence: CASSRWGPEAFF. CDR3 bases: TGTGCCAGCAGCCGATGGGGACCCGAAGCTTTCTTT.

This clonotype was seen a handful of times. The chain recombines TRBV4-3 with TRBJ2-1, with 8 nucleotides matching TRBD2. This CDR3 contains 13 residues. Germline CDR1 reads LGHNA; CDR2 reads YSLEER. The CDR3: CGGGLGVYNEQFF. The CDR3 nucleotides are TGCGGGGGGGGACTAGGAGTATACAATGAGCAGTTCTTC.

This clonotype was detected a few times. The chain couples TRBV7-3 to TRBJ2-2; 11 nucleotides line up with TRBD2. This CDR3 contains 19 residues. Germline loops: CDR1 SGHTA, CDR2 FQGTGA. V was pared by 2 bases and J by 1 base, with 9 bases of the junction left unmatched. The CDR3: CASSLLGSGRAENTGELFF. Written as DNA, the CDR3 is TGTGCCAGCAGCTTATTGGGTAGCGGGAGGGCCGAGAACACCGGGGAGCTGTTTTTT.

V usage is TRBV5-1 and J usage is TRBJ1-6; tentative D call: TRBD1 (5 bases). Germline CDR1 is SGHRS and CDR2 is YFSETQ. V was pared by 9 bases and J by 6 bases, with 13 bases between. This CDR3 is 13 amino acids long. The CDR3 sequence is CATSRDGNSPLHF. The CDR3 DNA follows: TGCGCCACCTCCCGGGACGGTAATTCACCCCTCCACTTT.

This clonotype was observed a few times. This chain's CDR3 is CASTQGGQNIQYF. CDR3 sequence (DNA): TGTGCCAGCACCCAAGGGGGACAAAACATTCAGTACTTC. V and J are TRBV5-6 and TRBJ2-4; TRBD1 is a possible D gene (6 bases). With 6 bases removed from V and 5 bases from J, the gap between germline ends came to 12 bases. The CDR3 has 13 residues. The V gene's germline CDR1 is SGHDT and CDR2 YYEEEE.

This clonotype was found a few times. The V gene is TRBV20-1, the J gene TRBJ2-5; D may be TRBD2 (5 bases). Between the trimmed V and J ends, which lost 6 bases and 5 bases, there was a span of 16 bases. The germline gives CDR1 DFQATT, CDR2 SNEGSKA (reference sequence). This CDR3 spans 13 amino acids. The CDR3: CSARLRGYETQYF. The CDR3 DNA reads as TGCAGTGCCAGACTCCGGGGATACGAGACCCAGTACTTC.

This chain joins TRBV12-3 or TRBV12-4 and TRBJ2-4; the D gene is possibly TRBD1 (6 bases). V was shortened by 4 bases and J by 6 bases, with 19 bases between the two germline ends. This CDR3 is 16 amino acids long. The CDR3 protein is CASSSPWGTRGNIQYF. The CDR3 DNA is TGTGCCAGCAGTTCCCCCTGGGGGACCAGGGGAAACATTCAGTACTTC.

A few counts support this clonotype. The CDR3 here is CSTSGVGGTEAFF. CDR3 coding DNA: TGCAGTACGTCAGGGGTCGGGGGCACTGAAGCTTTCTTT. The gene calls are TRBV20-1 and TRBJ1-1, with D tentatively TRBD1 (6 bases). The CDR3 sequence is 13 residues long. CDR1 and CDR2 from the germline V gene are DFQATT and SNEGSKA (reference sequence). The germline V and J ends were trimmed by 8 bases and 4 bases, with 17 bases remaining between them.

The V and J genes are TRBV10-3 and TRBJ2-1; possibly TRBD2 for D (6 bases). V gave up 4 bases and J gave up 6 bases, with 13 bases separating them. This CDR3 spans 14 amino acids. Germline values: CDR1 ENHRY, CDR2 SYGVKD. The CDR3, as DNA: TGTGCCATCAGTGCGGGAGTAATCCTCAATGAGCAGTTCTTC. This sequence encodes CAISAGVILNEQFF.

This clonotype appeared a few times. This chain uses TRBV2 with TRBJ2-3; TRBD2 aligns across 12 bases. From germline, CDR1 is SNHLY and CDR2 FYNNEI. After removal of 6 bases from V and 4 bases from J, the junction contained 8 bases not matched to a gene. The CDR3 loop spans 16 amino acids. The CDR3 sequence: CASRLPSGRAPDTQYF. For the CDR3, the DNA is TGTGCCAGCAGACTCCCTAGCGGGAGGGCCCCAGATACGCAGTATTTT. The whole variable domain, filled in from reference TRBV2 and TRBJ2-3, reads EPEVTQTPSHQVTQMGQEVILRCVPISNHLYFYWYRQILGQKVEFLVSFYNNEISEKSEIFDDQFSVERPDGSNFTLKIRSTKLEDSAMYFCASRLPSGRAPDTQYFGPGTRLTVL.

This clonotype occurred a few times. The chain employs TRBV18 and TRBJ2-7, with D unclear. CDR3 length: 13 residues. Looked up from germline, CDR1 is KGHSH and CDR2 is LQKENI. The V gene lost 2 bases and the J gene lost 3 bases, with 8 bases spanning the gap. CDR3 loop: CASSPSTNYEQYV. DNA for the CDR3: TGTGCCAGCTCACCATCCACGAACTACGAGCAGTACGTC.

This clonotype was recorded a few times. This chain connects TRBV10-3 to TRBJ1-5, with 7 positions matching TRBD1. The CDR3 contains 14 residues. Germline V gene sequence: CDR1 ENHRY, CDR2 SYGVKD. With V trimmed by 5 bases and J by 3 bases, 4 bases remained unmatched. DNA for the CDR3: TGTGCCATCAGTAAGGGACAGTTCAATCAGCCCCAGCATTTT. Protein sequence: CAISKGQFNQPQHF.

This clonotype was counted many times. This chain uses TRBV5-1 with TRBJ1-5; D remains ambiguous. CDR1 is SGHRS and CDR2 is YFSETQ in the germline V gene. V gave up 3 bases and J gave up 0 bases, with 22 bases separating them. The CDR3 spans 19 residues. Written as DNA, the CDR3 is TGCGCCAGCAGCTCCCGCCCGAGTGGCGGTGGGTATAGCAATCAGCCCCAGCATTTT. It encodes CASSSRPSGGGYSNQPQHF.

This clonotype was picked up many times. The chain uses TRBV12-5 and TRBJ2-4; 7 bases match TRBD2. The CDR3 sequence is 17 residues long. Germline CDR1 reads LGHNT; CDR2 reads FRNRAP. The V gene end was trimmed by 0 bases and the J gene end by 15 bases; junction bases not matched to a gene: 20. CDR3 DNA sequence: TGTGCTAGTGGTTTGGTATTGGGTGGGGAGGGTCGGTATCAGCGGTACTTC. Translation gives CASGLVLGGEGRYQRYF.

This chain links TRBV6-5 with TRBJ1-1, with 7 bases identical to TRBD1. With V trimmed by 6 bases and J by 8 bases, 6 bases remained unmatched. Germline V gives CDR1 MNHEY, CDR2 SVGAGI. The CDR3 extends over 12 amino acids. The CDR3 bases are TGTGCCAGCAGAGCGACAGGGATCGAAGCTTTCTTT. It yields the protein CASRATGIEAFF.

Concerning this clonotype: A much larger clone sits a single nucleotide away, making a read error possible. The chain carries TRBV12-3 or TRBV12-4 and TRBJ1-5; D perhaps matches TRBD1 (6 bases). The length of the CDR3 is 14 residues. DNA of the CDR3: TGTGTCAGCACAGGGCGGGATCCCTTTCAGCCCCAGCATTTT. This translates into CVSTGRDPFQPQHF.

V is TRBV6-6 and J is TRBJ2-1, with 12 bases fitting TRBD2. Germline values: CDR1 MNHNY, CDR2 SVGAGI (reference sequence). The J segment lost 4 bases and the V segment lost 6 bases, leaving 10 bases of the junction unmatched. CDR3 length: 17 residues. In nucleotides, the CDR3 is TGTGCCAGCAGGGATCTCCTAGCGGGAGGGCTGTACAATGAGCAGTTCTTC. Translated, it gives CASRDLLAGGLYNEQFF.

In its sample, this clonotype was seen a few times. The chain is built from TRBV7-8 and TRBJ1-4, with TRBD1 matching 10 bases. V lost 5 bases to trimming and J lost 6 bases; unmatched junction nucleotides: 3. This CDR3 contains 14 residues. Germline CDR1 and CDR2: SGHVS and FQNEAQ. The CDR3 loop reads CASSPGQGYEKLFF. The CDR3 coding sequence is TGTGCCAGCAGCCCGGGACAGGGGTATGAAAAACTGTTTTTT.

This clonotype was seen more than once but under ten times. This chain links TRBV6-2 or TRBV6-3 with TRBJ1-2, with 10 bases fitting TRBD1. The CDR3 is 14 amino acids. Trimming removed 10 bases from V and 7 bases from J; junction bases left unmatched: 12. Germline V gives CDR1 MNHEY, CDR2 SVGEGT. The CDR3 protein is CATRLDRGQSGYTF. The CDR3 DNA reads as TGTGCCACCCGTCTCGACAGGGGGCAGTCTGGCTACACCTTC.

This clonotype showed up just a few times. J is TRBJ2-3 and V is TRBV12-3 or TRBV12-4; 8 nucleotides align to TRBD1. The length of the CDR3 is 15 residues. V shed 3 bases and J 4 bases; nucleotides not matched to a gene: 6. CDR3 DNA: TGTGCCAGCAGTTTTCGGACAGGGCGGTCAGATACGCAGTATTTT. It yields the protein CASSFRTGRSDTQYF.